Given below is one T cell receptor (beta chain) in context. This sample was included in a study of shared clonotypes between healthy human individuals. Study at large: Each donor had three CD4 naive, three CD4 memory, two CD8 naive and one CD8 memory plate.

With 5 bases removed from V and 2 bases from J, the gap between germline ends came to 11 bases. This CDR3 is built from 14 residues. The germline CDR1 and CDR2 sequences are MNHEY and SMNVEV (reference sequence). TCRdb's table, derived via immunoSEQ multiplex PCR, lists solely in-frame clones and lacks some. The top ten clones hold about a third of a sample with about 690,000 clones, 90% of them seen once. This receptor was obtained from a man younger than 30 in good health. Some clones in this sample may be carry-over from other donors' samples. V usage is TRBV27 and J usage is TRBJ2-3; a weak D match, TRBD2 (5 bases). The specimen was memory CD8+ T cells from PBMCs. Subset given: CD45RO+ cells pooled with CCR7-negative TemRA cells. The CDR3 sequence is CASSRYGNTDTQYF. CDR3 coding DNA: TGTGCCAGCAGTAGGTACGGGAACACAGATACGCAGTATTTT.